The 11 T cell receptor beta chains below were found in one sample sequenced in a study of shared clonotypes between healthy human individuals. Data came from immunoSEQ multiplex PCR; TCRdb stores just in-frame clones and leaves some out. The profile shows fewer than 550,000 clones, about 79% of them singletons. Sequenced: PBMCs. The receptors here all came from a woman aged 40 to 50 in good health. Some clones in this sample may be carry-over from other donors' samples.

To note about this clone: A clone one base away is much larger, so this may be a read error. The rearrangement links TRBV6-5 to TRBJ2-7; D could derive from TRBD1 or TRBD2 (5 bases each). With 5 bases removed from V and 2 bases from J, the gap between germline ends came to 7 bases. Germline V gives CDR1 MNHEY, CDR2 SVGAGI. The length of the CDR3 is 12 residues. The CDR3 nucleotides are TGTGCCAGCAGTGGGGGACCCTACGAGCAGTACTTC. The encoded protein is CASSGGPYEQYF.

The chain couples TRBV10-3 to TRBJ2-3; the D gene is possibly TRBD1 (7 bases). Germline V gene sequence: CDR1 ENHRY, CDR2 SYGVKD. Trimming pared 0 bases from V and 5 bases from J, leaving 15 bases between. The length of the CDR3 is 16 residues. The CDR3 bases are TGTGCCATCAGTGAGTCGAGGGCAGGGGGGCGAGATACGCAGTATTTT. Translated, it gives CAISESRAGGRDTQYF.

The J gene is TRBJ1-2, the V gene TRBV6-4; D uncertain. V was pared by 4 bases and J by 4 bases, with 10 bases between. This CDR3 region has 13 residues. Germline lookup yields CDR1 MRHNA and CDR2 SNTAGT. The CDR3 DNA reads TGTGCCAGCAGTGTATCAGCGATCTATGGCTACACCTTC. The encoded protein is CASSVSAIYGYTF.

V is TRBV19 and J is TRBJ1-1; tentative D call: TRBD1 (6 bases). Trimming took 2 bases from V and 2 from J, leaving 15 bases between them. The CDR3 loop spans 16 amino acids. Germline values: CDR1 LNHDA, CDR2 SQIVND (reference sequence). The CDR3 nucleotides are TGTGCCAGTAGTATATCCGGGACATTGCCTAACACTGAAGCTTTCTTT. Amino acids: CASSISGTLPNTEAFF.

The chain is built from TRBV19 and TRBJ1-4, with D possibly matching TRBD1 (6 bases). Germline assignment: CDR1 LNHDA and CDR2 SQIVND (reference sequence). The CDR3 runs 13 residues. V lost 5 bases and J lost 7, with 11 bases in between. The CDR3 reads CASSLDRFEKLFF. The CDR3 DNA sequence: TGTGCCAGTAGTCTCGACAGGTTTGAAAAACTGTTTTTT. Using reference TRBV19 and TRBJ1-4 for the parts outside the CDR3, the full variable domain is DGGITQSPKYLFRKEGQNVTLSCEQNLNHDAMYWYRQDPGQGLRLIYYSQIVNDFQKGDIAEGYSVSREKKESFPLTVTSAQKNPTAFYLCASSLDRFEKLFFGSGTQLSVL.

The chain has TRBV9 and TRBJ2-1; a possible D gene is TRBD2 (5 bases). The CDR3 runs 13 residues. Germline CDR1 and CDR2: SGDLS and YYNGEE. Trimming left V 4 bases short and J 9 bases short, with 14 bases between. The CDR3 DNA sequence: TGTGCCAGCAGCCCCCTCATAGAGGGTGAGCAGTTCTTC. Its translation is CASSPLIEGEQFF.

This clone was detected only once. This chain's CDR3 is CASRGSRGLGDQPQHF. CDR3 coding DNA: TGTGCCAGCAGGGGTAGCAGGGGGCTAGGAGATCAGCCCCAGCATTTT. The J gene is TRBJ1-5, the V gene TRBV28, with 8 bases identical to TRBD1. With V trimmed by 6 bases and J by 5 bases, 12 bases remained unmatched. The V gene's germline CDR1 is MDHEN and CDR2 SYDVKM. The CDR3 runs 16 residues.

V and J are TRBV5-6 and TRBJ2-7; TRBD1 might be the D (6 bases). CDR3 length: 14 residues. In germline, CDR1 is SGHDT, CDR2 YYEEEE. With 7 bases removed from V and 2 bases from J, the gap between germline ends came to 16 bases. CDR3 bases: TGTGCCAGCCGCCGGACAGCCGGTCCCTACGAGCAGTACTTC. As protein: CASRRTAGPYEQYF.

The chain is built from TRBV2 and TRBJ1-1, with D tentatively TRBD1 (5 bases). This CDR3 spans 16 amino acids. Trimming took off 7 bases at V and 0 bases at J, with 18 bases between the two ends. Germline CDR1 reads SNHLY; CDR2 reads FYNNEI. The CDR3 region is CASNFQGGRVNTEAFF. The CDR3 DNA reads TGTGCCAGCAACTTCCAGGGCGGCAGGGTGAACACTGAAGCTTTCTTT.

The chain has TRBV30 and TRBJ1-5, with 11 bases aligning to TRBD1. CDR3 length: 14 residues. V was pared by 1 base and J by 5 bases, with 1 base of the junction left unmatched. Germline V gene data show CDR1 as GTSNPN and CDR2 as SVGIG (reference sequence). CDR3 in amino acids: CAWSAGQGDQPQHF. The CDR3 DNA sequence: TGTGCCTGGAGTGCGGGACAGGGGGATCAGCCCCAGCATTTT.

This rearrangement joins TRBV6-4 to TRBJ2-7; 9 bases fit TRBD2. CDR1 MRHNA and CDR2 SNTAGT come from the germline V gene. The CDR3 covers 17 residues. J was trimmed by 3 bases and V by 5 bases; bases with no gene match: 14. In DNA form, the CDR3 reads TGTGCCAGCAGTTGGGAGCTAGGGACTAGCCAAGGCTACGAGCAGTACTTC. This encodes CASSWELGTSQGYEQYF.